This T cell receptor beta chain was identified in a study of control samples from healthy donors and cancer patients. Some clones are missing from TCRdb's copy, which holds only in-frame ones; the method was immunoSEQ multiplex PCR. Across 150,000 to 200,000 clones, the top ten clones capture more than 2% of the sample. The CDR3 has 11 residues. Deletions cut 10 bases from V and 8 bases from J, with 14 bases between. Germline V gene lookup returns CDR1 LNHDA and CDR2 SQIVND (reference sequence). The rearrangement uses TRBV19 and TRBJ1-1; a weak D match, TRBD1 (5 bases). The sample taken for sequencing was blood. The TCR sequence derives from a woman aged 25-40 years in good health. CDR3 loop: CATLIRQEAFF. The DNA of the CDR3 is TGTGCCACCCTAATTAGACAGGAAGCTTTCTTT.